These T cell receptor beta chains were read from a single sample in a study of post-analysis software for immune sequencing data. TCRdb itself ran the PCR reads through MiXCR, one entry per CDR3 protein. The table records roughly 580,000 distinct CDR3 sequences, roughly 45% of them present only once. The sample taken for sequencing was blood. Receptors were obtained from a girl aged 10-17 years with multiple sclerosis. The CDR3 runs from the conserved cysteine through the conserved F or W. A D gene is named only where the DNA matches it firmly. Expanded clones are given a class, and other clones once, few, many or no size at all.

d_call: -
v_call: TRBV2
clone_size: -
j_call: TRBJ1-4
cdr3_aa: CASILRANEKLFF
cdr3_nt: TGTGCCAGCATCCTGAGGGCTAATGAAAAACTGTTTTTT

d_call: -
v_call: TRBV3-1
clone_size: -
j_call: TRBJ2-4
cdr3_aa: CASSLSSVGNIQYF
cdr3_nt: TGTGCCAGCAGCCTGAGTAGTGTCGGAAACATTCAGTACTTC

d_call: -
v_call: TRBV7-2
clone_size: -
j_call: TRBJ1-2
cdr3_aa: CASSPSWGWYGYTF
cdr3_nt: TGTGCCAGCAGCCCAAGTTGGGGCTGGTATGGCTACACCTTC

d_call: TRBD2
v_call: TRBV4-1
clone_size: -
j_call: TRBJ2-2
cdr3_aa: CASSHLAGDDGELFF
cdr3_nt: TGCGCCAGCAGCCATTTAGCGGGAGATGACGGGGAGCTGTTTTTT

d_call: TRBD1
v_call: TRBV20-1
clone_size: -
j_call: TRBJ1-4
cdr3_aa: CSARDGARGLEKLFF
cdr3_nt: TGCAGTGCTAGAGATGGGGCCAGGGGGCTTGAAAAACTGTTTTTT

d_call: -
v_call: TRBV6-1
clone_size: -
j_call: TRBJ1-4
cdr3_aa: CASSEGNDRATNEKLFF
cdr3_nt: TGTGCCAGCAGTGAAGGCAACGACCGGGCCACTAATGAAAAACTGTTTTTT

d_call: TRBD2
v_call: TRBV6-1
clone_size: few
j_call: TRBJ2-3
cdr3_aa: CASRTGTSLADTQYF
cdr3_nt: TGTGCCAGCAGAACCGGGACTAGCCTCGCAGATACGCAGTATTTT

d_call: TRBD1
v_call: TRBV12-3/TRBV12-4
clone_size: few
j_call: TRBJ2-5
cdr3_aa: CASTTGGILQETQYF
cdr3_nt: TGTGCCAGCACCACAGGGGGAATCTTACAAGAGACCCAGTACTTC

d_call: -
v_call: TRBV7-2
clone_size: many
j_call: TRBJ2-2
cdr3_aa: CASSLVASAGELFF
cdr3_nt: TGTGCCAGCAGCTTAGTTGCTAGCGCCGGGGAGCTGTTTTTT

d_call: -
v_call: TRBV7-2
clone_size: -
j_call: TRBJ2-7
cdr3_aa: CASSFLGGGAGEQYF
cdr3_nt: TGTGCCAGCAGCTTCCTTGGAGGGGGCGCGGGGGAGCAGTACTTC

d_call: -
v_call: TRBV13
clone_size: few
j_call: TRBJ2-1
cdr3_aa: CASSPRVSNEQFF
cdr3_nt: TGTGCCAGCAGCCCCCGCGTAAGCAATGAGCAGTTCTTC

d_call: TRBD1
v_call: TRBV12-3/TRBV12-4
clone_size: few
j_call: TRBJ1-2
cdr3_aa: CASSLRQGARGYTF
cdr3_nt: TGTGCCAGCAGTCTTAGGCAGGGGGCGAGAGGCTACACCTTC

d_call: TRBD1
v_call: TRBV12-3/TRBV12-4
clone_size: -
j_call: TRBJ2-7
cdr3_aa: CASRGQGVGINEQYF
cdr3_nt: TGTGCCAGCAGGGGACAGGGGGTCGGTATAAATGAGCAGTACTTC

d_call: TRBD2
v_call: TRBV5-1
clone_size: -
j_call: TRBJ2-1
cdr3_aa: CASSTGTSGYNEQFF
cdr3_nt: TGCGCCAGCAGCACAGGGACTAGCGGATACAATGAGCAGTTCTTC

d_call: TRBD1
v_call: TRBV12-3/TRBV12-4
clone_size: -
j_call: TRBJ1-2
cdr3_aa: CASRQQGMPKANYGYTF
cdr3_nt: TGTGCCAGCAGGCAACAGGGGATGCCGAAAGCTAACTATGGCTACACCTTC

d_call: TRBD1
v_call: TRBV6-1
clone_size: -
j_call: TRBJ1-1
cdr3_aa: CASSLTRDSLLMNTEAFF
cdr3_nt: TGTGCCAGCAGTCTTACCCGGGACAGCCTACTAATGAACACTGAAGCTTTCTTT

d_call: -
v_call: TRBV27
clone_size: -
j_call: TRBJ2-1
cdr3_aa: CASSFLQYNEQFF
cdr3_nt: TGTGCCAGCAGTTTTTTACAGTACAATGAGCAGTTCTTC

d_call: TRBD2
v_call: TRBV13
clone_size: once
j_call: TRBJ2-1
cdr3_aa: CASSPFGELAGVEQFF
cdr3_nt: TGTGCCAGCAGTCCCTTCGGGGAATTAGCGGGCGTTGAGCAGTTCTTC

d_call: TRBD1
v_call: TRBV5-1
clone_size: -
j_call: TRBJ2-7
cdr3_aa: CASSLGTAGIHEQYF
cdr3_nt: TGCGCCAGCAGCCTGGGGACAGCCGGGATCCACGAGCAGTACTTC

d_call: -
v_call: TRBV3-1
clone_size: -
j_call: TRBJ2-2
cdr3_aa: CASKVWVNTGELFF
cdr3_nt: TGTGCCAGCAAGGTTTGGGTTAACACCGGGGAGCTGTTTTTT

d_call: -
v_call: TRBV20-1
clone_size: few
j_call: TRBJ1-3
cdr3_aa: CSARMPAGNTIYF
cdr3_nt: TGCAGTGCTAGAATGCCGGCCGGAAACACCATATATTTT

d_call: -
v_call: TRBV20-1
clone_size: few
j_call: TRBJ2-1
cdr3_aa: CSARVGLRKGNEQFF
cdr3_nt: TGCAGTGCTAGAGTTGGATTGCGGAAAGGAAATGAGCAGTTCTTC

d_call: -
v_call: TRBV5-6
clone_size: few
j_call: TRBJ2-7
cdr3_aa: CASSLSREQYF
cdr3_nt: TGTGCCAGCAGTTTGAGTCGAGAGCAGTACTTC

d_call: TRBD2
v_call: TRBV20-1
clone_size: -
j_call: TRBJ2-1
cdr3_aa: CSARVPLAGTYNEQFF
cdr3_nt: TGCAGTGCTAGAGTCCCGCTAGCGGGGACCTACAATGAGCAGTTCTTC

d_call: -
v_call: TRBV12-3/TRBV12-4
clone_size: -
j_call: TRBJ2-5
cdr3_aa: CASSPGTLQETQYF
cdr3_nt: TGTGCCAGCTCCCCCGGGACCCTCCAAGAGACCCAGTACTTC

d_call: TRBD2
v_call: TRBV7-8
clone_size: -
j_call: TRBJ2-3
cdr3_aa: CASRTSGRGTDTQYF
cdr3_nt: TGTGCCAGTCGGACTAGCGGGAGGGGCACAGATACGCAGTATTTT

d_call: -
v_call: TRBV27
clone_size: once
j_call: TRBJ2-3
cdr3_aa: CASSQRGKGASDTQYF
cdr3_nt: TGTGCCAGCAGTCAGCGGGGAAAGGGGGCCTCCGATACGCAGTATTTT

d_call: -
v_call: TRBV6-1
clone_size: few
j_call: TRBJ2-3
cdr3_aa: CASRGGRTDTQYF
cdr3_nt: TGTGCCAGCAGAGGGGGGAGGACAGATACGCAGTATTTT

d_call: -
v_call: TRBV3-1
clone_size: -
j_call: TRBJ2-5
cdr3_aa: CASSQDLDSIAEQYF
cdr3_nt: TGTGCCAGCAGCCAAGACCTCGACTCCATTGCGGAGCAGTACTTC

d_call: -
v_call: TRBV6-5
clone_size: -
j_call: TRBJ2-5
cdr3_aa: CASKGGETQYF
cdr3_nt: TGTGCCAGCAAGGGGGGAGAGACCCAGTACTTC

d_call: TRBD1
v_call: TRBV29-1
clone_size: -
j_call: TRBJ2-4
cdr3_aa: CSVARTGLDIQYF
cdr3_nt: TGCAGCGTAGCGCGGACAGGGTTGGACATTCAGTACTTC

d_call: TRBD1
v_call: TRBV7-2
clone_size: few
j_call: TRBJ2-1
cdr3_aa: CASSLRTGSYNEQFF
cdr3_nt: TGTGCCAGCAGCTTAAGGACAGGTTCCTACAATGAGCAGTTCTTC

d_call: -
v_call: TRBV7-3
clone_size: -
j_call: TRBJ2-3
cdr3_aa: CASSPTLGGTDTQYF
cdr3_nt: TGTGCCAGCAGCCCAACCCTAGGGGGCACAGATACGCAGTATTTT

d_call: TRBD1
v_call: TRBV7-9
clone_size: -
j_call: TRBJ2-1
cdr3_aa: CASSLLKTGRNEQFF
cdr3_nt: TGTGCCAGCAGCCTCCTGAAGACAGGGCGCAATGAGCAGTTCTTC

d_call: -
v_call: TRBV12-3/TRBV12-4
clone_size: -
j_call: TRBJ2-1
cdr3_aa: CASSLGPGATFNEQFF
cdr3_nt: TGTGCCAGCAGCCTGGGACCGGGGGCGACCTTCAATGAGCAGTTCTTC

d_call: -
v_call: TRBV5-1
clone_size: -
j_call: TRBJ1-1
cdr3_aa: CASSGPMGITEAFF
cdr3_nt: TGCGCCAGCAGCGGTCCGATGGGGATCACTGAAGCTTTCTTT

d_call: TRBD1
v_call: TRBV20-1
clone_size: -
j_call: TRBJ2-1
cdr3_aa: CSAYRSGQIYNEQFF
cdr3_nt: TGCAGTGCTTACCGATCGGGACAGATATACAATGAGCAGTTCTTC

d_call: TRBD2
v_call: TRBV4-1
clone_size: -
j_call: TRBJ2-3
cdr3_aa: CASSQGLAGITDTQYF
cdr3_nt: TGCGCCAGCAGCCAAGGACTAGCGGGGATCACGGATACGCAGTATTTT

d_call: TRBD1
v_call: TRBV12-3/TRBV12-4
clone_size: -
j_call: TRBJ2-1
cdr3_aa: CASSPPTGTGLYNEQFF
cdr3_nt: TGTGCCAGCAGTCCCCCAACCGGGACAGGGCTGTACAATGAGCAGTTCTTC

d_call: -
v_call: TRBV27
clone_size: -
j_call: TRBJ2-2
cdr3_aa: CASSYGGQNTGELFF
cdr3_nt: TGTGCCAGCAGTTATGGGGGACAGAACACCGGGGAGCTGTTTTTT

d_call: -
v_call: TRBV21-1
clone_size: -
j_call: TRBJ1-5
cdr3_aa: CASSKANCSNQPQHF
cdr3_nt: TGTGCCAGCAGCAAAGCCAATTGCTCGAATCAGCCCCAGCATTTT

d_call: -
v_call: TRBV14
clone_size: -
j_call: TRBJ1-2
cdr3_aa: CASSQDLAGLGYGYTF
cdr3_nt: TGTGCCAGCAGCCAAGATTTGGCAGGTCTGGGCTATGGCTACACCTTC

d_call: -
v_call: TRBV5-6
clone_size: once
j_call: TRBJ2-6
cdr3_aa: CASSPNPGSGTNVLTF
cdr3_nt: TGTGCCAGCAGCCCTAATCCAGGGTCTGGGACCAACGTCCTGACTTTC

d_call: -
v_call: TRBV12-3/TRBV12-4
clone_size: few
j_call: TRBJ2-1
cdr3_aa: CASSLFSPDRVSPYNEQFF
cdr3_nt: TGTGCCAGCAGTTTATTTAGTCCAGACAGAGTCTCACCGTACAATGAGCAGTTCTTC

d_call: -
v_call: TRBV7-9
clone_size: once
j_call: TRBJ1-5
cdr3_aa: CASSLGGVHQPQHF
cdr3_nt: TGTGCCAGCAGCTTAGGTGGAGTCCATCAGCCCCAGCATTTT

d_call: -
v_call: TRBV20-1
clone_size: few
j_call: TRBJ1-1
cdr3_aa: CSAPGTRTTEAFF
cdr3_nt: TGCAGTGCTCCCGGGACACGGACCACTGAAGCTTTCTTT

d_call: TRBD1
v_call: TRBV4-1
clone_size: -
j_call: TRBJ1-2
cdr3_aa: CTSSHPGQGNYGYTF
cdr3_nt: TGCACCAGCAGCCACCCGGGACAGGGGAACTATGGCTACACCTTC

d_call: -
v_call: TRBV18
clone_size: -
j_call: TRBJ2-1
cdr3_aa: CASFTENSYNEQFF
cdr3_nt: TGTGCCAGCTTCACCGAGAACAGCTACAATGAGCAGTTCTTC